This TCR beta chain appears in the sequencing data of a study of blood T cell repertoires in COVID-19. Profiled with immunoSEQ multiplex PCR; TCRdb holds only in-frame clones, not every one. The sample carries 150,000 to 200,000 clones, less than 80% recorded once. The CDR3 length is 16 residues. V lost 5 bases and J lost 0, with 19 bases in between. Germline V gene lookup returns CDR1 GTSNPN and CDR2 SVGIG (reference sequence). This chain connects TRBV30 to TRBJ1-2; D is unclear. This TCR was recovered from a man aged 45-60 years who had recovered from COVID-19. The specimen was peripheral blood. Written as DNA, the CDR3 is TGTGCCTGGGATTACGGAGCCCGTCCGTCTAACTATGGCTACACCTTC. It encodes CAWDYGARPSNYGYTF.